What follows is one TCR beta chain and its context. Antigen: not known. The data were taken from a study of breast tumors, draining lymph nodes, adjacent tissues. This CDR3 has 14 residues. From the multiplex PCR reads, TCRdb called clonotypes with MiXCR, one entry per CDR3 protein. Of roughly 49,000 distinct CDR3 sequences in the sample, roughly 39% are singletons; the top ten hold about 10%. Whole-study results and caveats: Most tumor T cells seemingly derive from lymph node, then expand in tumor. Compared with basal-like, luminal-like tumors shared significantly more repertoire with nontumor tissue. Compared with lymph nodes, tumors were less diverse; compared with nontumor tissue, more. Data only fit, rather than demonstrated, lymph node origin of most tumor T cells.

The specimen was breast tumor tissue. The clonotype originates from a female donor with breast cancer. Some clones in this sample may be carry-over from other donors' samples. The V gene is TRBV12-3 or TRBV12-4, the J gene TRBJ2-3, with no clear D. The DNA end favors TRBJ1-5, so the J call may be wrong. The CDR3 is CASTHGISSDTQHF. The CDR3 nucleotides read TGTGCCAGCACGCACGGGATCTCTTCAGATACGCAGCATTTT.